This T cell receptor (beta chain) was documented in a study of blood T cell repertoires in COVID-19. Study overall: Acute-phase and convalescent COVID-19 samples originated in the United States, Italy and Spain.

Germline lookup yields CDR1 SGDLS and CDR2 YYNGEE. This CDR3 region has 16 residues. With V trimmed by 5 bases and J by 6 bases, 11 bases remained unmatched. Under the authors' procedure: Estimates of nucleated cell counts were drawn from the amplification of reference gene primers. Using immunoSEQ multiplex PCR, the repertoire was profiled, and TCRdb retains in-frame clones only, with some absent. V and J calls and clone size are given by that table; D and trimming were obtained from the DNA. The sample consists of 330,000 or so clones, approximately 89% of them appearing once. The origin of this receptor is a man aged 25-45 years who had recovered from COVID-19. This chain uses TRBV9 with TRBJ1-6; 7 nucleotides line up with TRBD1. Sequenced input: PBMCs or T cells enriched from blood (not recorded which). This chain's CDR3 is CASSAQGIRFNSPLHF. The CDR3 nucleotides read TGTGCCAGCAGTGCACAGGGGATCAGGTTTAATTCACCCCTCCACTTT.